This TCR beta chain emerged from a study of cytomegalovirus exposure and HLA in healthy donors (dated by TCRdb to the late 2010s). Notes on the research overall: In an earlier analysis of 587 of the donors, around 300 Gb of sequence data and 117 million unique TCR beta sequences from 150 million to 200 million T cells were reported. Approximately 300 gigabases of sequencing data and around 90 million unique TCR sequences made up an early release that covered several hundred HLA-typed donors. The genetic ancestry cluster associated with self-reported Caucasian donors included roughly 84% of the roughly 400 genotyped donors. The study aimed to test whether signatures of past pathogen exposure could be identified by cataloging public T cell receptors. Using immunosequencing, the study profiled T cell repertoires from around 670 subjects and related those repertoires to cytomegalovirus serostatus. In addition to the first cohort of roughly 700 subjects, a separate validation cohort of 100 to 150 different subjects was used. To predict cytomegalovirus infection status, the study brought together high-throughput TCR immunosequencing, statistical association of individual TCRs with disease status, and machine learning. In a later analysis, previously published TCR beta repertoires from 666 donors were re-analyzed and high-resolution HLA genotyping was added so that TCR occurrence patterns could be studied. Rather than drawing on any new phenotypic data, the later analysis identified candidate immune exposures from TCR beta sequences and the way those sequences occurred across donors. An earlier analysis of more than 450 of the donors used high-throughput TCR beta sequencing to judge whether each TCR beta V gene segment behaved as functional or pseudogenic. Donor age, sex, ethnicity and CMV serostatus were compiled alongside the repertoire data. Genome-wide SNP genotypes for about 60% of the roughly 670 donors were used in a later genetic analysis, which treated that subset as a discovery cohort. All discovery cohort repertoires had been generated on a single sequencing platform. Class I and class II HLA loci were covered by the typing at four-digit resolution. The number of donors typed differed by locus, with about 629-640 for A, B, C, DRB1 and DQB1, 522 for DQA1, about 610 for DPA1, and some 440 for DPB1. About five DR-DQ haplotypes were handled as single units for association and clustering, since linkage in the cohort was strong. On average, over 200,000 unique TCR beta nucleotide sequences were sequenced per donor among a few hundred genotyped donors of the cohort, with roughly 20% of those sequences being non-productive.

The cohort comprised several hundred healthy bone marrow donors. Cohort members were all nominally healthy when sampled, although unrecorded immune exposures were likely present. The donor tested CMV seronegative, placing the donor among the 300 to 400 seronegative members of the cohort. A peripheral blood sample was provided by each donor, and peripheral blood mononuclear cells were used for TCR beta sequencing. Genomic DNA extraction from the blood cell samples was performed with the Qiagen DNeasy Blood Extraction Kit. This clone was found a few times. This clone's antigen is unknown. No base quality information exists; no much larger clone differs at one position. Library preparation employed the immunoSEQ multiplex PCR assay. For the multiplex PCR, a mixture combining 60 forward primers for TCR Vbeta segments and 13 reverse primers for TCR Jbeta segments was used. The CDR3 region of rearranged TCR beta genes was amplified from genomic DNA by a multiplex PCR assay. The amplified TCR beta libraries were sequenced on the Illumina HiSeq System as 87-base-pair reads. Under the source paper's analysis protocol: A later analysis counted approximately 74 million unique TCR beta chains across the 600 to 850 repertoires, and 9 million to 14 million of these chains were shared by at least two donors. Raw reads were error-corrected and collapsed into unique sequences by a nearest-neighbor algorithm in which closely related sequences were merged to remove PCR and sequencing errors. To assign V, D and J gene segments, CDR3 sequences were aligned to IMGT reference sequences. Each retained sequence needed at least a six-nucleotide match to both a V gene segment and a J gene segment. Rearrangements were called productive when the CDR3 lacked stop codons and stayed in frame with V and J; all others were non-productive. Following IMGT convention, CDR3 was defined as the stretch from the second conserved V-encoded cysteine to the conserved J-encoded phenylalanine. The earlier analysis of some 580 of the donors excluded any sequence lacking an unambiguous match to a single V gene segment. An earlier analysis of under 750 of the donors called V segments functional above 56.7% productive rearrangements and segregating when the between-donor standard deviation exceeded 5%. A statistical classification framework was built to diagnose cytomegalovirus status from the catalog of TCR beta chain sequences. In a later analysis, V and J genes were assigned by comparing TCR nucleotide sequences against IMGT/GENE-DB human TR gene sequences. A later analysis assigned CDR3 sequences and most-parsimonious VDJ recombination scenarios with the TCRdist pipeline. In a later analysis, each TCR beta chain was defined by its CDR3 amino acid sequence together with its V-gene family, and reads lacking a unique V-gene family were excluded. A later analysis removed nearly 600 highly shared, low-generation-probability nucleotide sequences to deal with suspected cross-contamination and a sequencing artifact. For each public chain, a later analysis derived a clonal expansion index from normalized ranks of inferred template counts within each repertoire. Generation probabilities in a later analysis came from a VDJ recombination model fitted to out-of-frame rearrangements, and those results were checked against IGoR. A later analysis scored TCR-TCR, TCR-HLA and TCR-CMV co-occurrence with hypergeometric tests, applying a repertoire-size bias correction to TCR pairs. In a later analysis, false discovery rates were estimated by permuting HLA or CMV assignments 20 times. A later analysis grouped co-occurring TCRs with DBSCAN, adding TCRdist sequence similarity when clustering within HLA-allele-positive subsets. Repertoires with fewer than 30,000 or more than 120,000 public chains were left out of co-occurrence clustering, as were four to six repertoires with anomalous nucleotide sharing. Imported from immuneACCESS, the table was reduced by TCRdb to in-frame sequences with V and J called. These copies leave out some clones; in studies compared against another copy, an unresolved V gene accounts for under half, and the cause of the remainder is not known. V and J calls plus clone size are reproduced from that table; the DNA served to infer D and trimming. Counted in this sample were roughly 120,000 clones; 15% of them appeared once. 1.5% to 2% of the sample is held by the ten biggest clonotypes.

Results and caveats for the whole study, not just this receptor: CMV serostatus was the only immune exposure information available for the cohort. In the study, about 150 TCR beta chains were listed as associated with cytomegalovirus. It was suggested by the authors that the approach could potentially be generalized to other disease states and immunological phenotypes. In a later genetic analysis, fewer N-insertions in productive TCRs were reported among donors in an Asian-associated ancestry cluster than the approximately 670-donor mean. In a later analysis, most CMV-associated TCR beta chains were found to appear HLA-restricted, with HLA associations seemingly driven largely by CMV exposure. At a false discovery rate of 0.05, a later analysis linked 16,000 or so TCR beta sequences to specific HLA alleles. Most TCR sequences were observed very rarely across donors, whereas some public TCRs were present in many individuals. Assigning TCR associations to individual alleles was difficult when HLA alleles, especially DR and DQ, strongly co-occurred. An earlier analysis of approximately 540 of the donors showed that most TCR beta V segments appeared in productive rearrangements either about 90% or about 30% of the time, which broadly matched IMGT annotations. A cluster of highly shared sequence variants was judged likely to represent a technical artifact of the sequencing pipeline. In vitro tests confirmed that a few of the cytomegalovirus-associated TCR beta chains recognize cytomegalovirus antigens. A later analysis found that HLA-associated TCR beta chains were more clonally expanded and had lower generation probabilities than equally common non-associated chains. The classifier was reported to diagnose cytomegalovirus status with high specificity and sensitivity in both the original and validation cohorts. An association between a missense DCLRE1C variant and V-gene and J-gene trimming of TCR beta chains was found in a later genetic analysis and replicated in an independent cohort. A later analysis reported that several top co-occurrence clusters appeared linked to parvovirus B19, influenza, CMV and Epstein-Barr virus. A further reported finding was that TCR beta sequences accurately predicted the HLA-A and HLA-B alleles for most subjects in the first cohort. Roughly uniform sequencing depth across donors was assumed in presence/absence analyses, although this assumption may not hold. Because counts were too low, more than 15 rarely observed V segments, including chromosome 9 orphons, were excluded from the earlier analysis of under 650 of the donors. Only TCR beta chains were sequenced in this cohort, and the absence of alpha or paired-chain data limited detectable features. Correlated functional status among segregating V segments might be attributable to linkage disequilibrium, but an unknown experimental factor could not be ruled out. Because some donors lacked HLA typing at each locus, the association tests relied only on the typed subset. According to a later analysis, TCR association rates differed among HLA loci, with DRB1 alleles showing the most associated TCRs and HLA-C alleles showing the fewest.

This clonotype originated in a woman aged 18-30 years in good health and CMV-seronegative. Sequenced: PBMCs.

The CDR3 has the sequence CASSPRGTVGPNEQFF. The nucleotide sequence reads as follows: TGTGCCAGCAGCCCACGTGGGACAGTAGGCCCCAATGAGCAGTTCTTC. The chain employs TRBV7-3 and TRBJ2-1; TRBD1 fits 7 bases in the junction. The V end gives up 5 bases and the J end 6 bases, leaving 13 bases in the junction not matched to a gene. The CDR3 runs 16 amino acids, cysteine and phenylalanine included. Only the CDR3 DNA stays, 48 bases, in frame from base 1. CDR1 and CDR2 are read off the germline V gene as SGHTA and FQGTGA.